This T cell receptor (beta chain) comes out of a study of shared clonotypes between healthy human individuals. Study-level background: Per donor, three plates held CD4 naive cells, three held CD4 memory, two held CD8 naive and one held CD8 memory. Study findings and constraints: Lower generation probabilities were found for non-shared clonotypes than for those shared by all four donors. Although depth was large, rarefaction showed that sequencing of the sorted subsets was incomplete.

Here immunoSEQ multiplex PCR was the method, and the copy in TCRdb shows in-frame clones only, minus some. The sample lists a few million clones; about 92% were seen once. Regarding this clone: Its antigen is undetermined. This sample also contains other DNA sequences that code for the same CDR3.

This CDR3 has 14 residues. Trimming shortened V by 1 base and J by 2 bases, and 9 bases separated the two germline ends. CDR1 is SGHRS and CDR2 is YFSETQ in the germline V gene. The investigators split CD4+ cells into a CD45RA+ naive subset and a CD45RA-negative memory subset. The origin of this receptor is a man between 18 and 29 years old in good health. Some clones in this sample may be carry-over from other donors' samples. The rearrangement uses TRBV5-1 and TRBJ2-5; TRBD1 might be the D (6 bases). The specimen sequenced was naive CD4+ T cells from PBMCs. Documented subset: CD45RA+ positively selected. In DNA, the CDR3 is TGCGCCAGCAGCTTGACAACAGGGCAAGAGACCCAGTACTTC. Its protein product is CASSLTTGQETQYF.